This T cell receptor (beta chain) was sequenced for a study of graft-versus-host responses after intestinal transplantation. The repertoire was sequenced with immunoSEQ multiplex PCR; TCRdb's copy has only in-frame clones and lacks some. The sample records more than 20,000 clones, approximately 92% being singletons. The germline CDR1 and CDR2 sequences are MNHNS and SASEGT. Trimming removed 6 bases from V and 1 base from J, with 9 bases in between. This CDR3 is built from 13 residues. Sequencing was performed on PBMCs, taken 262 days after intestinal transplant. The chain is built from TRBV6-1 and TRBJ1-1; D is perhaps TRBD1 (6 bases). The TCR originated in a human patient who received an intestinal transplant, so some T cells may come from the graft donor. The CDR3 loop is CASSDRSNTEAFF. CDR3 DNA: TGTGCCAGCAGCGACAGGTCGAACACTGAAGCTTTCTTT.